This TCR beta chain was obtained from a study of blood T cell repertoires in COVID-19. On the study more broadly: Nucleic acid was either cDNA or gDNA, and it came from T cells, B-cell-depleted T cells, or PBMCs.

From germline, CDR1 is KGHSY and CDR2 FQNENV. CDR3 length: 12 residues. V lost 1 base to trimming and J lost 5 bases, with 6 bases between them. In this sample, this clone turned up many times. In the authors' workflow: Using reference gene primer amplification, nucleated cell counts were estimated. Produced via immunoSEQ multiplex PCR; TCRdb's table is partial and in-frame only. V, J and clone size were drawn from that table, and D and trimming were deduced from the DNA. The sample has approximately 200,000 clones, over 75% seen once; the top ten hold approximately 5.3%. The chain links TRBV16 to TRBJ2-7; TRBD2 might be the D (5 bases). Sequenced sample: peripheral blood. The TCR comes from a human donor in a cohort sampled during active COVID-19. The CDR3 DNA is TGTGCCAGCAGCCAATACGGGAACGAGCAGTACTTC. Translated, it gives CASSQYGNEQYF.